These T cell receptor beta chains were read from a single sample in a study of shared clonotypes between healthy human individuals. Method: immunoSEQ multiplex PCR; TCRdb's copy keeps in-frame clones and lacks some. In the table there are nearly 2 million clones, about 95% of which are singletons. Source material: naive CD8+ T cells sorted from blood. These receptor sequences come from a man between 18 and 35 years old in good health. The CDR3 runs from the conserved cysteine through the conserved F or W. Fields, in order: V gene, J gene, clone size, D gene, CDR3 protein, CDR3 DNA. D genes are given only for firm matches. Clone size is not always given. Where it is, it says once, few, many or a class for expanded clones.

>TRBV9|TRBJ2-3|NA|NA
CASARGADTQYF
TGTGCCAGCGCAAGGGGGGCAGATACGCAGTATTTT
>TRBV11-2|TRBJ2-7|NA|TRBD2
CASSLGPGTSGVIYEQYF
TGTGCCAGCAGCTTAGGTCCCGGGACTAGCGGGGTAATCTACGAGCAGTACTTC
>TRBV13|TRBJ2-1|NA|TRBD2
CASSPLGPGGPQGYNEQFF
TGTGCCAGCAGCCCCCTAGGGCCGGGAGGGCCGCAGGGCTACAATGAGCAGTTCTTC
>TRBV11-2|TRBJ1-5|NA|NA
CASSPGGGLAQHF
TGTGCCAGCAGCCCCGGGGGAGGTCTGGCCCAGCATTTT
>TRBV30|TRBJ1-1|NA|NA
CAWSHDLEAFF
TGTGCCTGGAGTCACGATCTTGAAGCTTTCTTT
>TRBV7-9|TRBJ2-7|NA|NA
CASSPRRENEQYF
TGTGCCAGCAGCCCCCGACGGGAAAACGAGCAGTACTTC
>TRBV6-5|TRBJ2-7|NA|NA
CASSPRAYEQYF
TGTGCCAGCAGTCCCCGTGCCTACGAGCAGTACTTC
>TRBV7-9|TRBJ2-7|NA|NA
CASSLGGGEAYEQYF
TGTGCCAGCAGCTTGGGAGGAGGGGAGGCCTACGAGCAGTACTTC
>TRBV6-5|TRBJ2-2|NA|NA
CASSPGGAHTGELFF
TGTGCCAGCAGCCCGGGGGGCGCCCACACCGGGGAGCTGTTTTTT
>TRBV29-1|TRBJ2-6|NA|NA
CSVGPSGSGANVLTF
TGCAGCGTTGGTCCCAGTGGCTCTGGGGCCAACGTCCTGACTTTC
>TRBV30|TRBJ2-5|NA|NA
CAWSSPVVRTQYF
TGTGCCTGGAGTTCCCCCGTTGTTCGGACCCAGTACTTC
>TRBV27|TRBJ1-5|NA|TRBD1
CASSLLYRGNSNQPQHF
TGTGCCAGCAGTTTATTGTACAGGGGGAATAGCAATCAGCCCCAGCATTTT
>TRBV4-1|TRBJ1-5|NA|NA
CASSRGSGNQPQHF
TGCGCCAGCAGCAGGGGGTCGGGAAATCAGCCCCAGCATTTT
>TRBV30|TRBJ2-5|NA|TRBD2
CAWSRLAGDLPLQETQYF
TGTGCCTGGAGTAGACTAGCGGGGGACCTACCGCTCCAAGAGACCCAGTACTTC
>TRBV5-4|TRBJ2-7|NA|TRBD1
CASSSPEGGQGPAQYF
TGTGCCAGCAGCTCCCCGGAGGGCGGACAGGGGCCGGCGCAGTACTTC
>TRBV27|TRBJ1-2|few|NA
CASKLQGNYGYTF
TGTGCCAGCAAACTTCAGGGTAACTATGGCTACACCTTC
>TRBV5-1|TRBJ2-7|NA|NA
CASSLAEGVVHEQYF
TGCGCCAGCAGCTTGGCCGAGGGGGTTGTGCACGAGCAGTACTTC
>TRBV11-2|TRBJ2-5|NA|NA
CASSLGAESQYF
TGTGCCAGCAGCTTAGGAGCAGAGTCCCAGTACTTC
>TRBV7-9|TRBJ2-7|once|NA
CASSSGGFYEQYF
TGTGCCAGCAGCTCCGGAGGCTTCTACGAGCAGTACTTC
>TRBV9|TRBJ2-1|NA|NA
CASSARAGVSYNEQFF
TGTGCCAGCAGCGCCAGAGCGGGCGTCTCCTACAATGAGCAGTTCTTC
>TRBV28|TRBJ2-1|NA|TRBD1
CASSSRDRGVDEQFF
TGTGCCAGCAGTTCCCGGGACAGGGGAGTCGATGAGCAGTTCTTC
>TRBV11-2|TRBJ2-7|NA|NA
CASSSTYEQYF
TGTGCCAGCAGCTCTACCTACGAGCAGTACTTC
>TRBV4-1|TRBJ2-2|NA|NA
CASSQGSTGELFF
TGCGCCAGCAGCCAAGGGAGCACCGGGGAGCTGTTTTTT
>TRBV7-9|TRBJ1-4|NA|NA
CASSLLQGKLFF
TGTGCCAGCAGCTTACTACAGGGAAAACTGTTTTTT
>TRBV4-1|TRBJ1-2|few|NA
CASSQWGSYGYTF
TGCGCCAGCAGCCAGTGGGGCAGCTATGGCTACACCTTC
>TRBV5-6|TRBJ1-2|NA|NA
CASSVTGHGNGYTF
TGTGCCAGCAGCGTAACAGGGCACGGGAACGGCTACACCTTC
>TRBV21-1|TRBJ2-1|NA|NA
CASSKGWASANNEQFF
TGTGCCAGCAGCAAAGGATGGGCTAGCGCAAACAATGAGCAGTTCTTC
>TRBV10-2|TRBJ1-1|NA|NA
CASSESGRTTEAFF
TGCGCCAGCAGTGAGTCGGGCAGGACCACTGAAGCTTTCTTT
>TRBV6-1|TRBJ2-7|NA|NA
CASSELGGSYEQYF
TGTGCCAGCAGTGAATTGGGGGGCTCCTACGAGCAGTACTTC
>TRBV11-2|TRBJ2-7|NA|NA
CASSPGLYEQYF
TGTGCCAGCAGCCCAGGACTCTACGAGCAGTACTTC
>TRBV6-5|TRBJ1-2|NA|NA
CASSFSDSYGYTF
TGTGCCAGCAGTTTTTCTGATTCTTATGGCTACACCTTC
>TRBV19|TRBJ2-7|NA|NA
CASSAAGRTYEQYF
TGTGCCAGTAGTGCGGCAGGCCGGACCTACGAGCAGTACTTC
>TRBV28|TRBJ2-7|NA|TRBD1
CASKGPGQNYEQYF
TGTGCCAGCAAAGGCCCGGGACAGAATTACGAGCAGTACTTC
>TRBV28|TRBJ2-1|NA|TRBD1
CASSSRTGGVLGSYNEQFF
TGTGCCAGCAGTTCACGGACAGGGGGCGTTCTAGGGTCCTACAATGAGCAGTTCTTC
>TRBV9|TRBJ2-3|NA|NA
CASSVGDSTDTQYF
TGTGCCAGCAGCGTGGGGGACTCCACAGATACGCAGTATTTT
>TRBV30|TRBJ2-2|NA|NA
CAWKGGELFF
TGTGCCTGGAAAGGCGGGGAGCTGTTTTTT
>TRBV2|TRBJ2-3|NA|TRBD1
CASSEAEDRGETDTQYF
TGTGCCAGCAGTGAAGCCGAGGACAGGGGGGAGACAGATACGCAGTATTTT
>TRBV7-9|TRBJ2-1|NA|NA
CASSLVADEQFF
TGTGCCAGCAGCTTGGTAGCTGATGAGCAGTTCTTC
>TRBV14|TRBJ2-3|once|NA
CASSQVGKGTDTQYF
TGTGCCAGCAGCCAAGTAGGGAAGGGCACAGATACGCAGTATTTT
>TRBV10-2|TRBJ2-7|once|NA
CASSVAGIYEQYF
TGCGCCAGCAGTGTGGCTGGGATTTACGAGCAGTACTTC
>TRBV5-5|TRBJ2-4|once|NA
CASSLAPEAYGKNIQYF
TGTGCCAGCAGCTTGGCCCCCGAGGCTTATGGCAAAAACATTCAGTACTTC
>TRBV28|TRBJ1-1|once|NA
CASSLSGEGNTEAFF
TGTGCCAGCAGTTTATCGGGGGAAGGCAACACTGAAGCTTTCTTT
>TRBV5-4|TRBJ1-6|NA|NA
CASSESDWTAFNSPLHF
TGTGCCAGCAGCGAATCCGATTGGACAGCCTTTAATTCACCCCTCCACTTT